The clone carrying this T cell receptor beta chain showed up just a few times. As yet, its antigen is unknown. Sequenced material consisted of expressed TCRB transcripts (all of the isolated RNA was reverse transcribed). Clones were sequenced by immunoSEQ multiplex PCR, and TCRdb holds only the in-frame ones, with some missing. The table includes hundreds of thousands of clones, over 11% detected once. These data are taken from a study of beta chain features in type 1 diabetes. The V and J ends lost 4 bases and 2 bases respectively, with 16 bases between them. The CDR3 extends over 15 amino acids. Germline V CDR1 and CDR2: SQVTM, ANQGSEA. Study-wide findings and caveats: When Type 1 diabetes patients were examined, their TCRB CDR3s proved moderately but significantly shorter in all four CD4+ subsets.

The chain employs TRBV29-1 and TRBJ2-3, with unresolved D. The source of this sequence is a man aged 18 to 29 with type 1 diabetes. The sample comprised naive CD4+ T cells from blood. Here the CDR3 DNA reads TGCAGCGTTGCCTTTGGGGTTTTGACCACAGATACGCAGTATTTT. It is translated as CSVAFGVLTTDTQYF.